Listed below are T cell receptor beta chains from one sample, sequenced in a study of T cell responses to AZD1222 COVID-19 vaccine. TCRdb's copy holds only in-frame clones and misses some; the assay was immunoSEQ multiplex PCR. Found here are some 94,000 clones, roughly 85% of them singletons; the top ten hold approximately 2.9%. The source was peripheral blood, collected on day 0 of AZD1222 vaccination. Every receptor here comes from an adult in good health. Both conserved end residues are trimmed from each CDR3. The order of the fields is J gene, V gene, CDR3 protein.

j_call: TRBJ1-3
v_call: TRBV7-2
cdr3_aa: ASSLLAGFTGNTIY

j_call: TRBJ1-5
v_call: TRBV6-5
cdr3_aa: ASSDGQGGPQH

j_call: TRBJ2-2
v_call: TRBV6-5
cdr3_aa: ASKQLTGELF

j_call: TRBJ1-4
v_call: TRBV7-2
cdr3_aa: ASSLGRGEKLF

j_call: TRBJ1-5
v_call: TRBV6-4
cdr3_aa: ASSKGQEDQPQH

j_call: TRBJ1-1
v_call: TRBV7-2
cdr3_aa: ASSLARGTPRGTEAF

j_call: TRBJ2-1
v_call: TRBV7-3
cdr3_aa: ASSRIGQGGDEQF

j_call: TRBJ1-2
v_call: TRBV28
cdr3_aa: ASSLYGGQTYYGYT

j_call: TRBJ1-4
v_call: TRBV7-8
cdr3_aa: ASSADSATNEKLF

j_call: TRBJ1-5
v_call: TRBV27
cdr3_aa: ASGYTGANQPQH

j_call: TRBJ1-1
v_call: TRBV6-2/TRBV6-3
cdr3_aa: ASSYSRITRAF

j_call: TRBJ2-3
v_call: TRBV15
cdr3_aa: ATSSSSGARQDTQY

j_call: TRBJ1-2
v_call: TRBV9
cdr3_aa: ASSVSPDRARGYT

j_call: TRBJ1-2
v_call: TRBV6-5
cdr3_aa: ASNPGHGLNYGYT

j_call: TRBJ1-1
v_call: TRBV5-6
cdr3_aa: ASSLAGNTEAF

j_call: TRBJ1-2
v_call: TRBV7-9
cdr3_aa: ASSPPPGNYGYT

j_call: TRBJ2-7
v_call: TRBV19
cdr3_aa: ASSIARDYEQY

j_call: TRBJ2-3
v_call: TRBV7-2
cdr3_aa: ASSQEPSGGTDTQY

j_call: TRBJ2-3
v_call: TRBV19
cdr3_aa: ASSLLADPDTQY

j_call: TRBJ2-7
v_call: TRBV7-3
cdr3_aa: ASSLLAGDSYEQY

j_call: TRBJ2-7
v_call: TRBV4-1
cdr3_aa: ASSPLGLAGFSYEQY

j_call: TRBJ1-5
v_call: TRBV5-1
cdr3_aa: ASSSFSSLSWPFNQPQH